Following are 26 T cell receptor beta chains from one sample sequenced in a study of cytomegalovirus exposure and HLA in healthy donors. The primer mix had 60 Vbeta and 13 Jbeta primers. Measured with immunoSEQ multiplex PCR; TCRdb has only the in-frame clones, and not every one. The table records about 140,000 clones, roughly 80% of them present only once. The sample consisted of PBMCs. The origin of the receptors is a man in his thirties or forties in good health and CMV-seronegative.

The chain links TRBV14 to TRBJ2-7; D remains unclear. The CDR3 totals 17 residues. Trimming stripped 5 bases from V and 1 base from J, with 21 bases between. Germline CDR1 SGHDN, CDR2 FVKESK. For the CDR3, the DNA is TGTGCCAGCAGCATGTCTCTAGGCTCCCGAACGTCCTACGAGCAGTACTTC. Protein: CASSMSLGSRTSYEQYF.

This clone is a singleton in its sample. The rearrangement uses TRBV28 and TRBJ2-3; 9 nucleotides match TRBD2. Looked up from germline, CDR1 is MDHEN and CDR2 is SYDVKM. With V trimmed by 8 bases and J by 6 bases, 9 bases remained unmatched. This CDR3 spans 14 amino acids. The CDR3 DNA reads TGTGCCAGCGGTAGCGGGAGCCCCGTGGATACGCAGTATTTT. Its protein is CASGSGSPVDTQYF.

The chain couples TRBV4-1 to TRBJ2-1; weak D call: TRBD1 (5 bases). This CDR3 contains 15 residues. Germline CDR1 reads MGHRA; CDR2 reads YSYEKL. Deletions cut 3 bases from V and 5 bases from J, with 14 bases between. The DNA of the CDR3 is TGCGCCAGCAGCCAGGAAACGACAGAGCACAATGAGCAGTTCTTC. Encoded protein: CASSQETTEHNEQFF.

The V call is TRBV10-3, the J call TRBJ2-7, with D possibly being TRBD2 (6 bases). Trimming shortened V by 7 bases and J by 5 bases, and 15 bases separated the two germline ends. Germline V gene data show CDR1 as ENHRY and CDR2 as SYGVKD. This CDR3 spans 13 amino acids. The CDR3 spells CAIKDYRDHEQYF. The CDR3 DNA reads TGTGCCATCAAGGACTACCGAGACCACGAGCAGTACTTC.

This chain uses TRBV18 with TRBJ2-7; 8 positions agree with TRBD1. The V and J ends lost 5 bases and 0 bases, in that order; junction bases with no gene match: 3. The CDR3 has 14 amino acids. The germline V gene encodes CDR1 KGHSH and CDR2 LQKENI. In DNA form, the CDR3 reads TGTGCCAGCTCAATCGGACAGGGCTCCTACGAGCAGTACTTC. Translating it yields CASSIGQGSYEQYF.

DNA of the CDR3: TGTGCCAGCAGCCCGTTAGCGGGCCTCACCGGGGAGCTGTTTTTT. Protein sequence: CASSPLAGLTGELFF. This chain joins TRBV14 and TRBJ2-2; 7 positions agree with TRBD2. V was pared by 4 bases and J by 4 bases, with 6 bases of the junction left unmatched. Germline assignment: CDR1 SGHDN and CDR2 FVKESK. This CDR3 is 15 amino acids long.

This clone was counted only a few times. The chain is built from TRBV2 and TRBJ1-4, with a tentative D call TRBD1 (6 bases). The CDR3 sequence is 16 residues long. The ends were cut back, 0 bases at V and 7 bases at J, with 15 bases in the middle. Germline CDR1 SNHLY, CDR2 FYNNEI. CDR3 nucleotides: TGTGCCAGCAGTGAAGCAGGCGGGGGCGGTGGTGAAAAACTGTTTTTT. It translates to CASSEAGGGGGEKLFF.

V gene TRBV19 combines with J gene TRBJ1-5; D not certain. The CDR3 runs to 15 residues. V was shortened by 3 bases and J by 0 bases, with 9 bases between the two germline ends. Germline V gives CDR1 LNHDA, CDR2 SQIVND (reference sequence). This CDR3 is CASSMGQYSNQPQHF. In nucleotides, the CDR3 is TGTGCCAGTAGTATGGGCCAATATAGCAATCAGCCCCAGCATTTT.

The rearrangement joins TRBV29-1 to TRBJ2-3; D might be TRBD1 (6 bases). The CDR3 spans 16 residues. The ends were cut back, 0 bases at V and 2 bases at J, with 15 bases in the middle. The V gene's germline CDR1 is SQVTM and CDR2 ANQGSEA. CDR3 loop: CSVEDRTGTYTDTQYF. The CDR3 DNA reads TGCAGCGTTGAAGATCGTACAGGGACCTACACAGATACGCAGTATTTT.

The chain is built from TRBV4-2 and TRBJ1-3, with D uncertain. V gave up 1 base and J gave up 2 bases, with 6 bases separating them. Germline V gene lookup returns CDR1 LGHNA and CDR2 YNFKEQ. The CDR3 totals 14 residues. CDR3 protein: CASSQGDPGNTIYF. The CDR3 DNA follows: TGTGCCAGCAGCCAAGGAGATCCTGGAAACACCATATATTTT.

V gene TRBV7-8 combines with J gene TRBJ1-2; 7 bases agree with TRBD1. V trimming: 5 bases; J trimming: 8 bases; junction bases outside the gene matches: 14. The CDR3 sequence is 15 residues long. Germline V gene sequence: CDR1 SGHVS, CDR2 FQNEAQ. CDR3 sequence: CASSLGTASRLGYTF. The CDR3 DNA is TGTGCCAGCAGCCTTGGGACAGCGAGCCGGTTAGGCTACACCTTC. The variable domain in full, with the rest retrieved from reference TRBV7-8 and TRBJ1-2, is GAGVSQSPRYKVAKRGQDVALRCDPISGHVSLFWYQQALGQGPEFLTYFQNEAQLDKSGLPSDRFFAERPEGSVSTLKIQRTQQEDSAVYLCASSLGTASRLGYTFGSGTRLTVV.

The rearrangement links TRBV15 to TRBJ2-2; D call uncertain. The V gene lost 3 bases and the J gene lost 5 bases, with 10 bases spanning the gap. The CDR3 is 14 residues long. CDR1 LNHNV and CDR2 YYDKDF come from the germline V gene (reference sequence). The CDR3 is CATSRADKTGELFF. DNA of the CDR3: TGTGCCACCAGCAGGGCAGACAAGACCGGGGAGCTGTTTTTT.

The chain recombines TRBV7-2 with TRBJ2-7; 7 bases map to TRBD2. The trim removed 1 base at V and 3 bases at J, leaving 3 bases unmatched. CDR3 length: 14 residues. CDR1 and CDR2 (germline): SGHTA, FQGNSA. The CDR3 region has the DNA TGTGCCAGCAGCTTAGGTGGGGAGGGCTACGAGCAGTACTTC. It codes for CASSLGGEGYEQYF. Full variable domain (rest looked up from reference TRBV7-2 and TRBJ2-7): GAGVSQSPSNKVTEKGKDVELRCDPISGHTALYWYRQSLGQGLEFLIYFQGNSAPDKSGLPSDRFSAERTGGSVSTLTIQRTQQEDSAVYLCASSLGGEGYEQYFGPGTRLTVT.

V is TRBV19 and J is TRBJ1-5, with D perhaps matching TRBD1 (6 bases). The CDR3 extends over 14 amino acids. Germline V gene sequence: CDR1 LNHDA, CDR2 SQIVND (reference sequence). Deletions cut 6 bases from V and 7 bases from J, with 16 bases between. The CDR3 nucleotides are TGTGCCAGTAGCACAGGGCGGGTTGAGCAGCCCCAGCATTTT. Translating it yields CASSTGRVEQPQHF.

This clone is a singleton in its sample. The chain joins TRBV27 to TRBJ2-3; 8 bases are shared with TRBD2. CDR1 and CDR2 (germline): MNHEY, SMNVEV (reference sequence). V gave up 5 bases and J gave up 4 bases; unmatched junction bases: 5. CDR3 length equals 14 residues. The CDR3 sequence: CASSVAGSADTQYF. In DNA form, the CDR3 reads TGTGCCAGCAGTGTAGCGGGGTCCGCAGATACGCAGTATTTT.

The V call is TRBV2, the J call TRBJ2-3, with 8 bases aligning to TRBD1. Germline V CDR1 and CDR2: SNHLY, FYNNEI. The CDR3 has 14 residues. V lost 8 bases to trimming and J lost 1 base; unmatched junction nucleotides: 5. This CDR3 is CASAETGGTDTQYF. The DNA for the CDR3 is TGTGCCAGCGCTGAGACAGGGGGCACAGATACGCAGTATTTT.

The V and J genes are TRBV6-6 and TRBJ1-5; 7 bases agree with TRBD1. CDR3 length: 14 amino acids. The ends lost 5 bases at V and 3 bases at J; junction bases unmatched: 4. Germline V gene sequence: CDR1 MNHNY, CDR2 SVGAGI (reference sequence). CDR3 sequence (DNA): TGTGCCAGCAGTGATGGGACAGTCAATCAGCCCCAGCATTTT. Protein: CASSDGTVNQPQHF.

This clone was counted a few times. The chain carries TRBV2 and TRBJ2-3; 8 nucleotides agree with TRBD2. The J segment lost 2 bases and the V segment lost 7 bases, leaving 8 bases of the junction unmatched. Germline lookup yields CDR1 SNHLY and CDR2 FYNNEI. The CDR3 spans 15 residues. The CDR3 nucleotides read TGTGCCAGCACCATAGCGGGACTCTTCACAGATACGCAGTATTTT. Translated, it gives CASTIAGLFTDTQYF. Complete variable domain (other parts from reference TRBV2 and TRBJ2-3): EPEVTQTPSHQVTQMGQEVILRCVPISNHLYFYWYRQILGQKVEFLVSFYNNEISEKSEIFDDQFSVERPDGSNFTLKIRSTKLEDSAMYFCASTIAGLFTDTQYFGPGTRLTVL.

This CDR3 is CASRGLSSYNEQFF. The CDR3 bases are TGTGCCAGCAGGGGACTGTCCTCTTACAATGAGCAGTTCTTC. This chain connects TRBV27 to TRBJ2-1; D is perhaps TRBD2 (6 bases). Per the germline V gene, CDR1 is MNHEY and CDR2 is SMNVEV (reference sequence). The CDR3 runs 14 residues. V was shortened by 6 bases and J by 4 bases, with 13 bases between the two germline ends.

This clone came up a few times. Here the CDR3 DNA reads TGTGCCAGCAGCGGGACAGGGGGCGGAAAACTGTTTTTT. Protein product: CASSGTGGGKLFF. This chain uses TRBV27 with TRBJ1-4, with 12 bases matching TRBD1. There are 13 residues in the CDR3. The V and J ends lost 6 bases and 10 bases, in that order; junction bases with no gene match: 3. Germline V gene lookup returns CDR1 MNHEY and CDR2 SMNVEV (reference sequence).

The chain carries TRBV2 and TRBJ2-1; 10 bases map to TRBD2. Germline V gene data show CDR1 as SNHLY and CDR2 as FYNNEI. V shed 3 bases and J 7 bases; nucleotides not matched to a gene: 6. The CDR3 totals 15 residues. CDR3 bases: TGTGCCAGCAGTGATAAGCTAGCGGGGGTTAATGAGCAGTTCTTC. Its protein is CASSDKLAGVNEQFF.

The chain recombines TRBV4-1 with TRBJ2-3, with 8 bases lining up with TRBD2. Trimming took 4 bases from V and 1 from J; bases not matched to a gene: 10. Germline CDR1 reads MGHRA; CDR2 reads YSYEKL. The CDR3 is made up of 17 amino acids. The CDR3 region has the DNA TGCGCCAGCAGCCCCCAGAGGCTAGCGGGCCGCACAGATACGCAGTATTTT. Its translation is CASSPQRLAGRTDTQYF.

The J gene is TRBJ2-7, the V gene TRBV28, with D perhaps matching TRBD1 (5 bases). The CDR3 sequence is 14 residues long. Germline values: CDR1 MDHEN, CDR2 SYDVKM. The germline V and J ends were trimmed by 9 bases and 0 bases, with 15 bases remaining between them. CDR3 loop: CASRVDQGSYEQYF. In DNA, the CDR3 is TGTGCCAGTAGAGTGGATCAGGGCTCCTACGAGCAGTACTTC.

The chain recombines TRBV11-2 with TRBJ1-2; D remains ambiguous. This CDR3 spans 13 amino acids. Trimming cost V 5 bases and J 7 bases, with 14 bases left between them. The germline V gene has CDR1 SGHAT and CDR2 FQNNGV. The CDR3 sequence is CASSTYSQSGYTF. Written as DNA, the CDR3 is TGTGCCAGCAGCACCTACAGTCAATCTGGCTACACCTTC.

The V gene is TRBV27, the J gene TRBJ2-7, with TRBD2 matching over 12 bases. Trimming removed 6 bases from V and 6 bases from J; junction bases left unmatched: 9. The CDR3 loop spans 15 amino acids. In germline, CDR1 is MNHEY, CDR2 SMNVEV (reference sequence). In nucleotides, the CDR3 is TGTGCCAGCAGCCTAGCGGGAGGGCCTCTCGCCGAGCAGTACTTC. Translated: CASSLAGGPLAEQYF.

The V gene is TRBV6-1, the J gene TRBJ2-1; maybe TRBD1 (6 bases). V lost 4 bases, J lost 0 bases, and 16 bases lay in between. Germline-derived CDR1 and CDR2 are MNHNS and SASEGT. The length of the CDR3 is 17 residues. CDR3 nucleotide sequence: TGTGCCAGCAGTGTCAGGGGTCAGGGGCGCTCCTACAATGAGCAGTTCTTC. This translates into CASSVRGQGRSYNEQFF.